A selection of T cell receptor beta chains follows, all from one sample in a study of response to subunit inactivated influenza vaccine. TCRdb redid the calling of the RT-PCR reads with MiXCR, one entry per CDR3 protein. The sample includes more than 700,000 distinct CDR3 sequences, about 20% of them seen just once. The material was PBMCs from blood, obtained about 5 days after vaccination. The receptors were sampled from a man aged 50 or older who received an inactivated influenza vaccine. Both conserved end residues are part of each CDR3. Each record gives: J gene, clone size, V gene, D gene, CDR3 DNA, CDR3 protein. The D gene is left open where the match is weak. Not every row has a clone size; where given, it reads once, few, many or a size class.

J gene: TRBJ2-1; clone size: .; V gene: TRBV28; D gene: TRBD1; CDR3 DNA: TGTGCCAGCAGTACCACAGGGGGCTTGGAGTTCTTC; CDR3 protein: CASSTTGGLEFF
J gene: TRBJ2-1; clone size: few; V gene: TRBV12-3/TRBV12-4; D gene: TRBD1; CDR3 DNA: TGTGCCAGCAGTTTAAGAGGGACAGCTAACAATGAGCAGTTCTTC; CDR3 protein: CASSLRGTANNEQFF
J gene: TRBJ2-3; clone size: few; V gene: TRBV7-6; D gene: .; CDR3 DNA: TGTGCCAGCAGCCCTCAGGAGCGGATCACAGATACGCAGTATTTT; CDR3 protein: CASSPQERITDTQYF
J gene: TRBJ2-5; clone size: .; V gene: TRBV25-1; D gene: TRBD2; CDR3 DNA: TGTGCCAGCAGTCCCCCCCAGTGGCTAGCGGGGGTTCAAGAGACCCAGTACTTC; CDR3 protein: CASSPPQWLAGVQETQYF
J gene: TRBJ2-1; clone size: .; V gene: TRBV6-2/TRBV6-3; D gene: .; CDR3 DNA: TGTGCCAGCAGCAACGGGGCGGCGACCTCCTACAATGAGCAGTTCTTC; CDR3 protein: CASSNGAATSYNEQFF
J gene: TRBJ2-1; clone size: few; V gene: TRBV6-5; D gene: TRBD1; CDR3 DNA: TGTGCCAGCAGGTTCTCGGACAGGACCGTAAATGAGCAGTTCTTC; CDR3 protein: CASRFSDRTVNEQFF
J gene: TRBJ2-7; clone size: .; V gene: TRBV27; D gene: TRBD2; CDR3 DNA: TGTGCCAGCAGTACCGGGACTAGCTCGTATGGGCAGTACTTC; CDR3 protein: CASSTGTSSYGQYF
J gene: TRBJ1-1; clone size: few; V gene: TRBV29-1; D gene: TRBD1; CDR3 DNA: TGCAGCGCCGCGGGACAGTTCACTGAAGCTTTCTTT; CDR3 protein: CSAAGQFTEAFF
J gene: TRBJ2-1; clone size: .; V gene: TRBV20-1; D gene: .; CDR3 DNA: TGCAGTGCTAGATTAGGGTCCCTCTACAATGAGCAGTTCTTC; CDR3 protein: CSARLGSLYNEQFF
J gene: TRBJ2-3; clone size: .; V gene: TRBV6-2/TRBV6-3; D gene: .; CDR3 DNA: TGTGCCAGCAGTTACTCAGGGGCGAACACAGATACGCAGTATTTT; CDR3 protein: CASSYSGANTDTQYF
J gene: TRBJ2-7; clone size: .; V gene: TRBV7-9; D gene: .; CDR3 DNA: TGTGCCAGCACTGTTCGGGTCGACGGTTACGAGCAGTACTTC; CDR3 protein: CASTVRVDGYEQYF
J gene: TRBJ2-7; clone size: .; V gene: TRBV12-3/TRBV12-4; D gene: .; CDR3 DNA: TGTGCCAGCAGTTCCGGGCCCTGGGAGTACTTC; CDR3 protein: CASSSGPWEYF
J gene: TRBJ2-3; clone size: .; V gene: TRBV29-1; D gene: .; CDR3 DNA: TGCAGCGTTGCTTTCACTAGGCGGTCAGATACGCAGTATTTT; CDR3 protein: CSVAFTRRSDTQYF
J gene: TRBJ2-5; clone size: .; V gene: TRBV20-1; D gene: TRBD2; CDR3 DNA: TGCAGTGCTAGAGATCTGGGACTAGCGGGGGGGCCCACAGATGAGACCCAGTACTTC; CDR3 protein: CSARDLGLAGGPTDETQYF
J gene: TRBJ2-2; clone size: few; V gene: TRBV4-3; D gene: .; CDR3 DNA: TGCGCCAGCAGCCGAAAAGGAACCATGAACACCGGGGAGCTGTTTTTT; CDR3 protein: CASSRKGTMNTGELFF
J gene: TRBJ2-7; clone size: many; V gene: TRBV19; D gene: .; CDR3 DNA: TGTGCCAGTACCCCAGGCGGGTTTCCCTACGAGCAGTACTTC; CDR3 protein: CASTPGGFPYEQYF
J gene: TRBJ2-5; clone size: few; V gene: TRBV7-6; D gene: TRBD2; CDR3 DNA: TGTGCCAGCAGTTTCATGCGGGAGAGAGAGACCCAGTACTTC; CDR3 protein: CASSFMRERETQYF